These 8 T cell receptor beta chains came from one sample sequenced in a study of blood T cell repertoires in COVID-19. Libraries were prepared by immunoSEQ multiplex PCR; TCRdb keeps only in-frame clonotypes and omits some of them. The sample carries 140,000 to 150,000 clones, about nine tenths recorded once. The sample consisted of PBMCs or T cells enriched from blood (not recorded which). These receptors all stem from a man aged 45-65 years who had recovered from COVID-19.

This clone has just a few counts. The rearrangement uses TRBV19 and TRBJ1-5; TRBD1 is a possible D gene (6 bases). Germline CDR1 reads LNHDA; CDR2 reads SQIVND (reference sequence). The CDR3 runs to 13 residues. Trimming cost V 7 bases and J 5 bases, with 12 bases left between them. The CDR3 DNA reads TGTGCCAGTAAGGACAGTTGGGATCAGCCCCAGCATTTT. Protein product: CASKDSWDQPQHF.

V gene TRBV5-1 combines with J gene TRBJ2-2; perhaps TRBD1 as D (6 bases). The CDR3 is made up of 15 amino acids. Germline-derived CDR1 and CDR2 are SGHRS and YFSETQ. Deletions cut 4 bases from V and 1 base from J, with 11 bases between. The CDR3 nucleotides read TGCGCCAGCAGCCAGGGACACCAGAACACCGGGGAGCTGTTTTTT. Amino acid sequence: CASSQGHQNTGELFF. Full variable domain (rest looked up from reference TRBV5-1 and TRBJ2-2): KAGVTQTPRYLIKTRGQQVTLSCSPISGHRSVSWYQQTPGQGLQFLFEYFSETQRNKGNFPGRFSGRQFSNSRSEMNVSTLELGDSALYLCASSQGHQNTGELFFGEGSRLTVL.

V usage is TRBV7-3 and J usage is TRBJ2-5; 12 bases line up with TRBD2. CDR1 and CDR2 from the germline V gene are SGHTA and FQGTGA. The CDR3 sequence is 18 residues long. The J segment lost 2 bases and the V segment lost 5 bases, leaving 12 bases of the junction unmatched. CDR3 in amino acids: CASSRRHASGGAQETQYF. The CDR3 region has the DNA TGTGCCAGCAGCCGCCGACACGCTAGCGGGGGGGCTCAAGAGACCCAGTACTTC.

This chain connects TRBV15 to TRBJ1-5; TRBD1 matches at 7 bases. The V segment lost 2 bases and the J segment 0 bases; nucleotides outside the gene matches: 4. The CDR3 spans 16 residues. CDR1 is LNHNV and CDR2 is YYDKDF in the germline V gene (reference sequence). Written as DNA, the CDR3 is TGTGCCACCAGCAGAAACCGACAGGGTAGCAATCAGCCCCAGCATTTT. Protein sequence: CATSRNRQGSNQPQHF.

The CDR3 protein is CASSPTGAKNIQYF. In nucleotides, the CDR3 is TGTGCCAGCAGTCCCACCGGGGCCAAAAACATTCAGTACTTC. The gene calls are TRBV2 and TRBJ2-4; D remains unclear. The V end lost 5 bases, the J end lost 1 base, and 9 bases lay between the germline ends. This CDR3 is built from 14 residues. Germline V gene sequence: CDR1 SNHLY, CDR2 FYNNEI. Combining the CDR3 with reference TRBV2 and TRBJ2-4 gives the whole variable domain EPEVTQTPSHQVTQMGQEVILRCVPISNHLYFYWYRQILGQKVEFLVSFYNNEISEKSEIFDDQFSVERPDGSNFTLKIRSTKLEDSAMYFCASSPTGAKNIQYFGAGTRLSVL.

The chain is built from TRBV5-6 and TRBJ2-7; D is unresolved. The CDR3 sequence is 13 residues long. Trimming stripped 1 base from V and 5 bases from J, with 10 bases between. Looked up from germline, CDR1 is SGHDT and CDR2 is YYEEEE. The CDR3 loop reads CASSLTAADEQYV. CDR3 DNA: TGTGCCAGCAGCTTGACAGCAGCTGACGAGCAGTACGTC.

This clone was seen only once. The V and J genes are TRBV10-3 and TRBJ2-4; a weak D match, TRBD1 (6 bases). The CDR3 is 13 residues long. Germline-derived CDR1 and CDR2 are ENHRY and SYGVKD. V lost 10 bases, J lost 1 base, and 11 bases lay in between. CDR3 amino acids: CATAGEAKNIQYF. As DNA, the CDR3 is TGTGCCACCGCAGGGGAGGCCAAAAACATTCAGTACTTC.

This chain connects TRBV6-5 to TRBJ1-1; no clear D. The CDR3 covers 14 residues. V was pared by 0 bases and J by 5 bases, with 10 bases between. Germline CDR1 reads MNHEY; CDR2 reads SVGAGI. The CDR3: CASSYSPRQTEAFF. CDR3 bases: TGTGCCAGCAGTTACTCTCCGAGGCAGACTGAAGCTTTCTTT.